One and the same sample provided the 27 T cell receptor beta chains below, sequenced in a study of blood T cell repertoires in COVID-19. Repertoires were generated with immunoSEQ multiplex PCR, while TCRdb's copy carries only in-frame clones and drops some. The sample lists 110,000 to 150,000 clones, 76% occurring once. Sequenced material: peripheral blood. These receptors all come from a man aged 55 to 70 with acute or convalescent COVID-19.

V is TRBV19 and J is TRBJ1-3; tentatively, D is TRBD1 (6 bases). The V end lost 5 bases, the J end lost 0 bases, and 11 bases lay between the germline ends. CDR3 length equals 15 residues. Germline values: CDR1 LNHDA, CDR2 SQIVND (reference sequence). CDR3 in DNA: TGTGCCAGTAGTCACGACAGGTTCTCTGGAAACACCATATATTTT. Its translation is CASSHDRFSGNTIYF. The variable domain in full, completed from reference TRBV19 and TRBJ1-3, reads DGGITQSPKYLFRKEGQNVTLSCEQNLNHDAMYWYRQDPGQGLRLIYYSQIVNDFQKGDIAEGYSVSREKKESFPLTVTSAQKNPTAFYLCASSHDRFSGNTIYFGEGSWLTVV.

J is TRBJ2-1 and V is TRBV5-1; tentative D call: TRBD1 (7 bases). V lost 4 bases, J lost 6 bases, and 14 bases lay in between. This CDR3 is built from 14 residues. CDR1 and CDR2 from the germline V gene are SGHRS and YFSETQ. The DNA of the CDR3 is TGCGCCAGCAGCGGGCAGGGGGAGGCCAATGAGCAGTTCTTC. Protein: CASSGQGEANEQFF.

The genes are TRBV4-1 and TRBJ2-3; possibly TRBD1 or TRBD2 for D (5 bases each). The germline gives CDR1 MGHRA, CDR2 YSYEKL. V was cut by 8 bases and J by 0 bases, with 21 bases left in between. The CDR3 consists of 17 residues. The chain's CDR3 is CASSQGVGSTSTDTQYF. CDR3 in DNA: TGCGCCAGCTCCCAAGGGGTGGGGAGCACTAGCACAGATACGCAGTATTTT.

The chain employs TRBV27 and TRBJ2-1; 9 positions match TRBD2. With V trimmed by 0 bases and J by 0 bases, 9 bases remained unmatched. The CDR3 length is 19 residues. Germline assignment: CDR1 MNHEY and CDR2 SMNVEV (reference sequence). CDR3 bases: TGTGCCAGCAGTTTATCGGCGGGAGGGCCCTTGGGCTCCTACAATGAGCAGTTCTTC. Residues: CASSLSAGGPLGSYNEQFF.

This clone was observed a few times. J is TRBJ2-2 and V is TRBV7-8, with 9 bases identical to TRBD2. The germline V gene has CDR1 SGHVS and CDR2 FQNEAQ. This CDR3 region has 16 residues. V trimming: 5 bases; J trimming: 0 bases; junction bases outside the gene matches: 4. The chain's CDR3 is CASSMQREANTGELFF. CDR3 sequence (DNA): TGTGCCAGCAGCATGCAGCGGGAGGCGAACACCGGGGAGCTGTTTTTT.

The chain has TRBV9 and TRBJ2-3; unclear D gene. Deletions cut 1 base from V and 4 bases from J, with 4 bases between. The CDR3 is made up of 12 amino acids. CDR1 and CDR2 from the germline V gene are SGDLS and YYNGEE. The CDR3 DNA is TGTGCCAGCAGCGTATATGCAGATACGCAGTATTTT. Encoded protein: CASSVYADTQYF. The variable domain in full, with the rest retrieved from reference TRBV9 and TRBJ2-3, is DSGVTQTPKHLITATGQRVTLRCSPRSGDLSVYWYQQSLDQGLQFLIQYYNGEERAKGNILERFSAQQFPDLHSELNLSSLELGDSALYFCASSVYADTQYFGPGTRLTVL.

CDR3 protein: CASSHGVNTEAFF. The CDR3 region has the DNA TGTGCCAGCAGCCACGGTGTGAACACTGAAGCTTTCTTT. V and J are TRBV14 and TRBJ1-1; D unclear. CDR3 length: 13 residues. The germline gives CDR1 SGHDN, CDR2 FVKESK. V lost 3 bases and J lost 0, with 5 bases in between.

The chain carries TRBV18 and TRBJ1-3; 9 positions agree with TRBD1. Per the germline V gene, CDR1 is KGHSH and CDR2 is LQKENI. V gave up 6 bases and J gave up 3 bases; unmatched junction bases: 9. The CDR3 extends over 16 amino acids. The CDR3 nucleotides read TGTGCCAGCTCCCCAGGGGACAGGGCGCGTGGAAACACCATATATTTT. Translation: CASSPGDRARGNTIYF.

The rearrangement joins TRBV10-1 to TRBJ2-3; D is perhaps TRBD1 (5 bases). V gave up 4 bases and J gave up 2 bases, with 10 bases separating them. The germline V gene encodes CDR1 WNHNN and CDR2 SYGVQD (reference sequence). The CDR3 loop spans 14 amino acids. The CDR3 loop is CASSGTGPTDTQYF. The CDR3 region has the DNA TGCGCCAGCAGTGGAACAGGACCCACAGATACGCAGTATTTT.

The V and J genes are TRBV6-5 and TRBJ2-1, with TRBD2 identical over 12 bases. V was clipped by 6 bases and J by 9 bases; unmatched bases: 6. This CDR3 is 14 amino acids long. CDR1 is MNHEY, CDR2 SVGAGI, per germline. In DNA form, the CDR3 reads TGTGCCAGCAGACCTAGCGGGAGGGGGGCTGAGCAGTTCTTC. This sequence encodes CASRPSGRGAEQFF.

J is TRBJ2-3 and V is TRBV7-8; TRBD2 matches at 11 bases. CDR1 and CDR2 from the germline V gene are SGHVS and FQNEAQ. The CDR3 has 14 residues. The trim removed 5 bases at V and 9 bases at J, leaving 7 bases unmatched. The CDR3 here is CASSLGLAGITQYF. The CDR3 nucleotides are TGTGCCAGCAGCCTAGGACTAGCGGGTATCACGCAGTATTTT.

The V call is TRBV1, the J call TRBJ2-7; TRBD1, the table's D call, lacks a check against the DNA. TRBV1 is noted as a pseudogene. The CDR3 has 17 residues. The CDR3 protein is CTSSQGLRDREVHEQYF. DNA for the CDR3: TGCACCAGCAGCCAAGGCCTCCGGGACAGGGAAGTCCACGAGCAGTACTTC.

The chain links TRBV7-9 to TRBJ1-4, with 8 bases aligning to TRBD1. The ends lost 5 bases at V and 10 bases at J; junction bases unmatched: 9. The CDR3 spans 14 residues. Germline CDR1 and CDR2: SEHNR and FQNEAQ (reference sequence). The CDR3 spells CASSLDRDHGKLFF. In DNA, the CDR3 is TGTGCCAGCAGCCTGGACAGGGATCACGGAAAACTGTTTTTT.

The J gene is TRBJ2-5, the V gene TRBV5-1; 11 bases are shared with TRBD2. This CDR3 comprises 14 residues. Germline values: CDR1 SGHRS, CDR2 YFSETQ. V was clipped by 4 bases and J by 4 bases; unmatched bases: 3. The chain's CDR3 is CASSEGLAGETQYF. DNA for the CDR3: TGCGCCAGCAGCGAAGGACTAGCGGGAGAGACCCAGTACTTC.

The chain couples TRBV7-9 to TRBJ1-3; D is undetermined. Germline lookup yields CDR1 SEHNR and CDR2 FQNEAQ (reference sequence). With 5 bases removed from V and 4 bases from J, the gap between germline ends came to 6 bases. CDR3 size: 12 residues. The CDR3 reads CASSLLGNTIYF. Here the CDR3 DNA reads TGTGCCAGCAGCCTCCTGGGAAACACCATATATTTT.

The gene calls are TRBV2 and TRBJ2-3; 10 positions agree with TRBD2. The CDR3 runs 14 residues. Germline V lookup: CDR1 SNHLY, CDR2 FYNNEI. V lost 7 bases and J lost 6; bases outside the gene matches: 7. The DNA for the CDR3 is TGTGCCAGCACGGTAGCGGGAGGTTCGGATACGCAGTATTTT. Translation: CASTVAGGSDTQYF.

The chain recombines TRBV18 with TRBJ1-4; the match to TRBD1 covers 9 bases. V shed 6 bases, J shed 8 bases, and the junction held 13 bases outside the gene matches. CDR3 length: 16 amino acids. Germline loops: CDR1 KGHSH, CDR2 LQKENI. The CDR3 region has the DNA TGTGCCAGCTCTCACAGGACAGGGGCGCTGGAAGAAAAACTGTTTTTT. Encoded protein: CASSHRTGALEEKLFF.

In this sample, this clone turned up a few times. The rearrangement joins TRBV6-5 to TRBJ2-7, with D maybe TRBD1 (6 bases). Germline V gene data show CDR1 as MNHEY and CDR2 as SVGAGI. V lost 0 bases and J 3 bases, leaving 12 bases between the germline ends. The CDR3 loop spans 15 amino acids. CDR3 DNA sequence: TGTGCCAGCAGTTACTCCCCGACAGGAGGCTACGAGCAGTACTTC. This gives the protein CASSYSPTGGYEQYF.

The chain employs TRBV6-5 and TRBJ1-3, with no clear D. Trimming cost V 7 bases and J 4 bases, with 14 bases left between them. CDR1 is MNHEY and CDR2 is SVGAGI in the germline V gene. CDR3 length: 14 residues. The CDR3 DNA sequence: TGTGCCAGCACCTCGAGGGATTCGGGAAACACCATATATTTT. It specifies CASTSRDSGNTIYF.

The genes are TRBV5-1 and TRBJ2-5; 7 nucleotides line up with TRBD1. The length of the CDR3 is 14 residues. After removal of 6 bases from V and 4 bases from J, the junction contained 9 bases not matched to a gene. Germline CDR1 and CDR2: SGHRS and YFSETQ. CDR3 in DNA: TGCGCCAGCACCGCCCCGACAGGGTTAGAGACCCAGTACTTC. It codes for CASTAPTGLETQYF.

The rearrangement links TRBV11-2 to TRBJ2-3; 8 positions agree with TRBD1. Looked up from germline, CDR1 is SGHAT and CDR2 is FQNNGV. The CDR3 is 15 residues long. Germline trimming cut 5 bases from V and 2 bases from J; bases unmatched to any gene: 6. For the CDR3, the DNA is TGTGCCAGCAGCCACCCAGGGGGCCCCACAGATACGCAGTATTTT. Translating gives CASSHPGGPTDTQYF.

The gene calls are TRBV28 and TRBJ2-1; maybe TRBD2 (7 bases). The CDR3 spans 15 residues. V lost 0 bases, J lost 5 bases, and 11 bases lay in between. CDR1 MDHEN and CDR2 SYDVKM come from the germline V gene. This chain's CDR3 is CASSLWGEGDNEQFF. As DNA, the CDR3 is TGTGCCAGCAGTTTATGGGGGGAGGGGGACAATGAGCAGTTCTTC. Looking up the rest from reference TRBV28 and TRBJ2-1 gives the full variable domain: DVKVTQSSRYLVKRTGEKVFLECVQDMDHENMFWYRQDPGLGLRLIYFSYDVKMKEKGDIPEGYSVSREKKERFSLILESASTNQTSMYLCASSLWGEGDNEQFFGPGTRLTVL.

The V gene is TRBV24-1, the J gene TRBJ2-3; no reliable D call. This CDR3 has 16 amino acids. Trimming pared 1 base from V and 0 bases from J, leaving 10 bases between. The germline CDR1 and CDR2 sequences are KGHDR and SFDVKD. CDR3 region: CATSDFRGTSTDTQYF. The CDR3 DNA reads TGTGCCACCAGTGATTTCCGCGGTACTAGCACAGATACGCAGTATTTT.

This clone was counted only a few times. The chain combines TRBV7-2 with TRBJ2-3, with TRBD2 matching over 9 bases. Germline CDR1 and CDR2: SGHTA and FQGNSA. This CDR3 spans 16 amino acids. Trimming took 5 bases from V and 2 from J; bases not matched to a gene: 8. The CDR3 sequence: CASSPGTSRFTDTQYF. CDR3 coding DNA: TGTGCCAGCAGCCCCGGGACTAGCAGATTCACAGATACGCAGTATTTT. Using reference TRBV7-2 and TRBJ2-3 for the parts outside the CDR3, the full variable domain is GAGVSQSPSNKVTEKGKDVELRCDPISGHTALYWYRQSLGQGLEFLIYFQGNSAPDKSGLPSDRFSAERTGGSVSTLTIQRTQQEDSAVYLCASSPGTSRFTDTQYFGPGTRLTVL.

This sequence joins TRBV7-9 and TRBJ2-1; D might be TRBD1 (6 bases). CDR3 length: 15 amino acids. V was cut by 5 bases and J by 2 bases, with 13 bases left in between. In germline, CDR1 is SEHNR, CDR2 FQNEAQ (reference sequence). CDR3 sequence: CASSTYRAPYNEQFF. The CDR3 coding sequence is TGTGCCAGCAGCACTTACAGGGCCCCCTACAATGAGCAGTTCTTC. The complete variable domain, with remaining parts taken from reference TRBV7-9 and TRBJ2-1, reads DTGVSQNPRHKITKRGQNVTFRCDPISEHNRLYWYRQTLGQGPEFLTYFQNEAQLEKSRLLSDRFSAERPKGSFSTLEIQRTEQGDSAMYLCASSTYRAPYNEQFFGPGTRLTVL.

The chain carries TRBV27 and TRBJ2-7, with 9 bases aligning to TRBD1. Trimming at V came to 4 bases and at J to 9 bases, leaving 13 bases not matched to a gene. The CDR3 has 15 amino acids. Germline loops: CDR1 MNHEY, CDR2 SMNVEV (reference sequence). CDR3 sequence: CASSSGGTGPLVQYF. CDR3 DNA sequence: TGTGCCAGCAGTTCTGGCGGGACAGGGCCCCTAGTGCAGTACTTC.

The J gene is TRBJ1-5, the V gene TRBV11-3; 7 positions agree with TRBD1. The CDR3 is made up of 17 amino acids. Trimming cost V 5 bases and J 7 bases; bases outside gene matches: 17. The germline gives CDR1 SGHNT, CDR2 YENEEA. The CDR3 here is CASSPGQLEGESQPQHF. The DNA of the CDR3 is TGTGCCAGCAGCCCGGGACAGCTAGAGGGGGAATCACAGCCCCAGCATTTT.